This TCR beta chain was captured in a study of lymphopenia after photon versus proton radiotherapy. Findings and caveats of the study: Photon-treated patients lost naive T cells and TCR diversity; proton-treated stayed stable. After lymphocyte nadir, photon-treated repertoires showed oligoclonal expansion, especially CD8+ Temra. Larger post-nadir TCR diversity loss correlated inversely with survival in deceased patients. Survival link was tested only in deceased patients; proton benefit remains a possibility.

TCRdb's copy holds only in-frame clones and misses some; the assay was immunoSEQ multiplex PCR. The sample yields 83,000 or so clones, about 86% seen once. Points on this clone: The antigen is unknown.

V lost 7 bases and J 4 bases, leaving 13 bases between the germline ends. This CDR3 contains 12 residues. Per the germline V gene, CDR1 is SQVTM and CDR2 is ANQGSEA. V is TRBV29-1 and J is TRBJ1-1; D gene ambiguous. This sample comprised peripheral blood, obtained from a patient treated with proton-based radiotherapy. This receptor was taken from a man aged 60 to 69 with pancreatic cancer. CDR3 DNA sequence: TGCAGCGGATACCCGGCCAGCACTGAAGCTTTCTTT. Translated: CSGYPASTEAFF.